Each of the 30 T cell receptor beta chains below was sequenced from the same sample in a study of blood T cell repertoires in COVID-19. Produced via immunoSEQ multiplex PCR; TCRdb's table is partial and in-frame only. The table lists hundreds of thousands of clones, over 75% of them singletons. The sequencing input was PBMCs or T cells enriched from blood (not recorded which). These receptors were collected from a woman between 18 and 30 years old who had been exposed to COVID-19.

The chain combines TRBV6-5 with TRBJ2-7; D remains unclear. Germline CDR1 is MNHEY and CDR2 is SVGAGI. The CDR3 sequence is 14 residues long. V was shortened by 1 base and J by 4 bases, with 11 bases between the two germline ends. The chain's CDR3 is CASSYYAVSYEQYF. The CDR3, as DNA: TGTGCCAGCAGTTACTATGCAGTCTCGTACGAGCAGTACTTC.

In this sample, this clone turned up once. The V gene is TRBV7-8, the J gene TRBJ1-6, with TRBD1 identical over 12 bases. The CDR3 runs 15 residues. Germline CDR1 is SGHVS and CDR2 is FQNEAQ. V dropped 1 base and J dropped 17; count of bases not matched to a gene: 9. CDR3 in DNA: TGTGCCAGCAGCTTAGACCCGGGACAGGGGGCCCCCATCCACTTT. It codes for CASSLDPGQGAPIHF.

V and J are TRBV7-9 and TRBJ1-1; D is uncertain. Germline V gene data show CDR1 as SEHNR and CDR2 as FQNEAQ (reference sequence). The CDR3 has 15 amino acids. Deletions cut 1 base from V and 0 bases from J, with 9 bases between. The CDR3 protein is CASSLGGGMNTEAFF. The CDR3 bases are TGTGCCAGCAGCTTAGGGGGAGGGATGAACACTGAAGCTTTCTTT.

In the case of this clone: Other DNA variants within this sample encode the same CDR3. The rearrangement joins TRBV28 to TRBJ2-7; TRBD1 matches at 7 bases. Trimming took 6 bases from V and 2 from J; bases not matched to a gene: 4. From germline, CDR1 is MDHEN and CDR2 SYDVKM. The CDR3 spans 13 residues. The CDR3 nucleotides read TGTGCCAGCAGCCCAGGGGGAACCTACGAGCAGTACTTC. It yields the protein CASSPGGTYEQYF.

In DNA, the CDR3 is TGCGCCAGCAGCCCTAAAGCGACAGGGGTCGATTCACCCCTCCACTTT. Its translation is CASSPKATGVDSPLHF. This chain connects TRBV5-1 to TRBJ1-6, with 8 bases fitting TRBD1. The CDR3 is 16 residues long. Losses at the gene ends were 4 bases for V and 8 bases for J; bases not matched to a gene: 11. Germline CDR1 and CDR2: SGHRS and YFSETQ.

The CDR3 here is CASNSRGLGHEQYF. As DNA, the CDR3 is TGTGCCAGCAACTCGCGGGGACTCGGCCACGAGCAGTACTTC. The V call is TRBV28, the J call TRBJ2-7; D is perhaps TRBD2 (6 bases). Trimming cost V 7 bases and J 5 bases, with 18 bases left between them. CDR1 and CDR2 (germline): MDHEN, SYDVKM. This CDR3 is built from 14 residues.

The J gene is TRBJ2-7, the V gene TRBV28; D is possibly TRBD2 (5 bases). Germline V gives CDR1 MDHEN, CDR2 SYDVKM. CDR3 size: 14 residues. V was pared by 6 bases and J by 6 bases, with 18 bases between. The CDR3, as DNA: TGTGCCAGCAGGTTAGGGAATAGAGGGCGCGAGCAGTACTTC. This translates into CASRLGNRGREQYF.

V and J are TRBV5-6 and TRBJ2-4; the match to TRBD2 covers 7 bases. Germline values: CDR1 SGHDT, CDR2 YYEEEE. The CDR3 sequence is 14 residues long. V lost 2 bases to trimming and J lost 9 bases; unmatched junction nucleotides: 8. CDR3 DNA: TGTGCCAGCAGCTTTAGGGGAGGGTTGAGCATTCAGTACTTC. Translated: CASSFRGGLSIQYF. Using reference TRBV5-6 and TRBJ2-4 for the parts outside the CDR3, the full variable domain is DAGVTQSPTHLIKTRGQQVTLRCSPKSGHDTVSWYQQALGQGPQFIFQYYEEEERQRGNFPDRFSGHQFPNYSSELNVNALLLGDSALYLCASSFRGGLSIQYFGAGTRLSVL.

The chain joins TRBV7-7 to TRBJ2-1; maybe TRBD2 (5 bases). Trimming removed 2 bases from V and 3 bases from J, with 11 bases in between. Germline CDR1 reads SSHAT; CDR2 reads FNYEAQ (reference sequence). CDR3 length: 15 residues. The CDR3, as DNA: TGTGCCAGCAGCTTATTTCTTAGCGTCTACAATGAGCAGTTCTTC. This translates into CASSLFLSVYNEQFF. The full variable domain, rest sourced from reference TRBV7-7 and TRBJ2-1, is GAGVSQSPRYKVTKRGQDVTLRCDPISSHATLYWYQQALGQGPEFLTYFNYEAQPDKSGLPSDRFSAERPEGSISTLTIQRTEQRDSAMYRCASSLFLSVYNEQFFGPGTRLTVL.

The chain links TRBV28 to TRBJ2-2; 7 nucleotides match TRBD2. Germline lookup yields CDR1 MDHEN and CDR2 SYDVKM. V lost 8 bases, J lost 4 bases, and 16 bases stayed unmatched. This CDR3 is built from 17 residues. The CDR3 here is CASVSPGGTPSTGELFF. The CDR3 DNA reads as TGTGCCAGCGTATCCCCCGGGGGGACCCCGAGCACCGGGGAGCTGTTTTTT.

The V call is TRBV6-4, the J call TRBJ2-3; maybe TRBD1 (6 bases). Germline CDR1 reads MRHNA; CDR2 reads SNTAGT. The CDR3 contains 13 residues. Trimming pared 5 bases from V and 5 bases from J, leaving 11 bases between. The CDR3 here is CASSTLGGDTQYF. CDR3 DNA: TGTGCCAGCAGTACCCTAGGGGGAGATACGCAGTATTTT.

The V gene is TRBV15, the J gene TRBJ1-2, with a weak D call TRBD1 (5 bases). This CDR3 comprises 17 residues. The ends were cut back, 0 bases at V and 1 base at J, with 15 bases in the middle. Per germline, CDR1 LNHNV and CDR2 YYDKDF (reference sequence). As DNA, the CDR3 is TGTGCCACCAGCAGAGATCTTCACAGGCCGGATAACTATGGCTACACCTTC. This encodes CATSRDLHRPDNYGYTF.

The V and J genes are TRBV7-9 and TRBJ2-3; TRBD1 matches at 8 bases. CDR3 length: 13 residues. Trimming removed 5 bases from V and 5 bases from J; junction bases left unmatched: 3. Germline V gene data show CDR1 as SEHNR and CDR2 as FQNEAQ (reference sequence). The CDR3 sequence: CASSVQGGDTQYF. In DNA form, the CDR3 reads TGTGCCAGCAGCGTACAGGGGGGAGATACGCAGTATTTT.

A few counts support this clone. The chain couples TRBV28 to TRBJ2-7; D remains unclear. Germline-derived CDR1 and CDR2 are MDHEN and SYDVKM. CDR3 size: 11 residues. The V gene lost 5 bases and the J gene lost 3 bases, with 5 bases spanning the gap. DNA for the CDR3: TGTGCCAGCAGTCCGGGCTACGAGCAGTACTTC. The encoded protein is CASSPGYEQYF.

V gene TRBV18 combines with J gene TRBJ2-7; TRBD2 matches at 7 bases. The ends lost 5 bases at V and 5 bases at J; junction bases unmatched: 21. The CDR3 extends over 18 amino acids. Germline lookup yields CDR1 KGHSH and CDR2 LQKENI. The CDR3 DNA sequence: TGTGCCAGCTCATACCTAGGTGGTGCGGGGAGGGCCCGACACGAGCAGTACTTC. Translating gives CASSYLGGAGRARHEQYF. Combining the CDR3 with reference TRBV18 and TRBJ2-7 gives the whole variable domain NAGVMQNPRHLVRRRGQEARLRCSPMKGHSHVYWYRQLPEEGLKFMVYLQKENIIDESGMPKERFSAEFPKEGPSILRIQQVVRGDSAAYFCASSYLGGAGRARHEQYFGPGTRLTVT.

The genes are TRBV6-2 or TRBV6-3 and TRBJ2-3; 14 bases align to TRBD2. Germline V gene sequence: CDR1 MNHEY, CDR2 SVGEGT. This CDR3 region has 17 residues. The junction had 3 bases not matched to a gene; V was cut back by 2 bases and J by 2 bases. CDR3 bases: TGTGCCAGCAGTTACGGACTAGCGGGGGGCCTCACAGATACGCAGTATTTT. Translated: CASSYGLAGGLTDTQYF.

The gene calls are TRBV24-1 and TRBJ2-1, with 7 bases lining up with TRBD1. Trimming at V came to 3 bases and at J to 10 bases, leaving 5 bases not matched to a gene. The CDR3 spans 13 residues. Germline CDR1 reads KGHDR; CDR2 reads SFDVKD. CDR3 coding DNA: TGTGCCACCAGTGATATGGACAGGCGGGAGCAGTTCTTC. Residues: CATSDMDRREQFF.

This sequence joins TRBV6-2 or TRBV6-3 and TRBJ2-7, with TRBD2 identical over 7 bases. Germline V gene lookup returns CDR1 MNHEY and CDR2 SVGEGT. J gave up 0 bases and V 2 bases, and 10 bases lay outside the gene matches. The CDR3 has 17 amino acids. This CDR3 is CASSYASPGLPSYEQYF. CDR3 DNA sequence: TGTGCCAGCAGTTACGCATCCCCGGGACTACCCTCCTACGAGCAGTACTTC.

The chain has TRBV19 and TRBJ2-3; 10 nucleotides align to TRBD2. CDR1 and CDR2 (germline): LNHDA, SQIVND (reference sequence). This CDR3 has 16 residues. Losses at the gene ends were 3 bases for V and 3 bases for J; bases not matched to a gene: 6. The CDR3 DNA is TGTGCCAGTAGTATGTCTAGCGGGAGAGGGACAGATACGCAGTATTTT. It specifies CASSMSSGRGTDTQYF.

The V call is TRBV6-5, the J call TRBJ2-7; tentatively, D is TRBD1 (6 bases). Trimming stripped 7 bases from V and 3 bases from J, with 19 bases between. Germline V gives CDR1 MNHEY, CDR2 SVGAGI. This CDR3 spans 15 amino acids. CDR3 sequence reads: CASKLPQGTDYEQYF. CDR3 in DNA: TGTGCCAGCAAGCTACCACAGGGAACCGACTACGAGCAGTACTTC.

V usage is TRBV7-9 and J usage is TRBJ2-7; the D gene is possibly TRBD2 (6 bases). Looked up from germline, CDR1 is SEHNR and CDR2 is FQNEAQ (reference sequence). Trimming took 5 bases from V and 6 from J, leaving 17 bases between them. The CDR3 length is 14 residues. For the CDR3, the DNA is TGTGCCAGCAGCCCGGTGGAGGGAGATGGCGAGCAGTACTTC. The encoded protein is CASSPVEGDGEQYF.

This CDR3 is CASSLGQGSYNEQFF. The CDR3 bases are TGTGCCAGCTCACTTGGACAGGGTTCCTACAATGAGCAGTTCTTC. The chain combines TRBV18 with TRBJ2-1; TRBD1 matches 8 bases. V was pared by 4 bases and J by 1 base, with 3 bases of the junction left unmatched. This CDR3 region has 15 residues. The germline V gene has CDR1 KGHSH and CDR2 LQKENI.

The chain joins TRBV5-1 to TRBJ2-2; 9 nucleotides match TRBD1. CDR1 is SGHRS, CDR2 YFSETQ, per germline. CDR3 size: 18 residues. V was pared by 4 bases and J by 4 bases, with 14 bases of the junction left unmatched. DNA for the CDR3: TGCGCCAGCAGCCCCACTCTTTTGACAGGGGGTATCACCGGGGAGCTGTTTTTT. Translating gives CASSPTLLTGGITGELFF.

The chain recombines TRBV4-1 with TRBJ1-5; D not certain. Trimming stripped 0 bases from V and 2 bases from J, with 11 bases between. The CDR3 loop spans 16 amino acids. CDR1 is MGHRA and CDR2 is YSYEKL in the germline V gene. CDR3 region: CASSQDHDFGNQPQHF. The CDR3 DNA reads TGCGCCAGCAGCCAAGATCACGACTTTGGCAATCAGCCCCAGCATTTT.

The chain employs TRBV18 and TRBJ2-1; 8 nucleotides agree with TRBD1. Germline lookup yields CDR1 KGHSH and CDR2 LQKENI. There are 18 residues in the CDR3. V lost 2 bases and J lost 2; bases outside the gene matches: 11. CDR3 DNA: TGTGCCAGCTCACCATTCCCGTCAGGGGGCCTAACCTACAATGAGCAGTTCTTC. It codes for CASSPFPSGGLTYNEQFF.

CDR3 region: CASRGPSGASYEQYF. CDR3 sequence (DNA): TGTGCCAGCAGAGGACCGAGCGGGGCTTCCTACGAGCAGTACTTC. The chain has TRBV7-2 and TRBJ2-7; 7 positions agree with TRBD2. Trimming removed 6 bases from V and 1 base from J; junction bases left unmatched: 9. CDR1 is SGHTA and CDR2 is FQGNSA in the germline V gene. The CDR3 loop spans 15 amino acids.

The V gene is TRBV18, the J gene TRBJ1-5, with 8 nucleotides matching TRBD1. Per germline, CDR1 KGHSH and CDR2 LQKENI. Germline trimming cut 2 bases from V and 4 bases from J; bases unmatched to any gene: 7. The CDR3 extends over 16 amino acids. CDR3 in amino acids: CASSPRQGLSNQPQHF. The CDR3 DNA reads as TGTGCCAGCTCACCAAGACAGGGGCTTAGTAATCAGCCCCAGCATTTT.

This clone was seen more than once but under ten times. The chain combines TRBV19 with TRBJ1-5, with D perhaps matching TRBD1 (5 bases). Germline V gene data show CDR1 as LNHDA and CDR2 as SQIVND (reference sequence). The CDR3 totals 12 residues. V lost 6 bases and J lost 7, with 10 bases in between. CDR3 loop: CASRVGGQPQHF. CDR3 bases: TGTGCCAGTAGGGTCGGGGGGCAGCCCCAGCATTTT.

This clone was picked up one time. V and J are TRBV28 and TRBJ2-7, with TRBD2 matching over 8 bases. This CDR3 region has 14 residues. Germline-derived CDR1 and CDR2 are MDHEN and SYDVKM. V was clipped by 6 bases and J by 6 bases; unmatched bases: 10. The CDR3 spells CASSTDGGGSEQYF. The CDR3 DNA is TGTGCCAGCAGCACCGACGGGGGGGGATCCGAGCAGTACTTC.

This clone was seen once. This chain links TRBV7-2 with TRBJ1-1; D is possibly TRBD1 (6 bases). The germline V gene encodes CDR1 SGHTA and CDR2 FQGNSA. This CDR3 has 15 amino acids. V lost 1 base, J lost 0 bases, and 9 bases lay in between. Written as DNA, the CDR3 is TGTGCCAGCAGCTTAGAGGGGGTGGTGAACACTGAAGCTTTCTTT. Translated, it gives CASSLEGVVNTEAFF.